The 5 T cell receptor beta chains in this list originate from one sample, sequenced in a study of neurological immune-mediated disorders. One entry per CDR3 protein results from TCRdb running MiXCR on the 5' RACE reads. The sample yields tens of thousands of distinct CDR3 sequences, just over 2.5% seen once. The sequenced material came from PBMCs. These receptors all stem from a woman aged 25 to 39 with multiple sclerosis.

This clonotype occurred a few times. A read error may explain this, as a much larger clone is one base away. The rearrangement joins TRBV5-1 to TRBJ2-6, with D possibly TRBD1 on 5 matching bases. Per the germline V gene, CDR1 is SGHRS and CDR2 is YFSETQ. V lost 0 bases to trimming and J lost 2 bases, with 6 bases between them. This CDR3 has 15 amino acids. The CDR3 here is CASSLEGAGANVLTF. CDR3 nucleotides: TGCGCCAGCAGCTTGGAAGGGGCTGGGGCCAACGTCCTGACTTTC.

This clonotype was counted between two and nine times. This may stem from a read error, because a much larger clone lies one nucleotide away. V usage is TRBV20-1 and J usage is TRBJ1-6; D is unclear. The CDR3 consists of 13 residues. The germline V and J ends were trimmed by 7 bases and 7 bases, with 14 bases remaining between them. Germline V gene data show CDR1 as DFQATT and CDR2 as SNEGSKA (reference sequence). CDR3 coding DNA: TGCAGTGTCGCTCGGGGTTTGAATTCACCCCTCCACTTT. Translated, it gives CSVARGLNSPLHF.

This clonotype was recorded at least ten times. The chain carries TRBV20-1 and TRBJ1-1; 10 positions agree with TRBD1. In germline, CDR1 is DFQATT, CDR2 SNEGSKA (reference sequence). There are 15 residues in the CDR3. V gave up 4 bases and J gave up 3 bases; unmatched junction bases: 8. DNA of the CDR3: TGCAGTGCTACAGGGACAGGGGAGCACGACACTGAAGCTTTCTTT. Amino acid sequence: CSATGTGEHDTEAFF.

This clonotype has at least ten counts. The chain couples TRBV7-9 to TRBJ1-3; D is perhaps TRBD1 (5 bases). CDR3 length: 14 residues. Germline lookup yields CDR1 SEHNR and CDR2 FQNEAQ (reference sequence). The V gene lost 5 bases and the J gene lost 8 bases, with 16 bases spanning the gap. CDR3 DNA sequence: TGTGCCAGCAGCACGACCTCAGGGTTCTACACCATATATTTT. This codes for CASSTTSGFYTIYF.

This clonotype showed up many times. The chain has TRBV12-3 or TRBV12-4 and TRBJ2-5; D gene uncertain. The ends were cut back, 5 bases at V and 1 base at J, with 8 bases in the middle. This CDR3 comprises 13 residues. The chain's CDR3 is CASSTHIQETQYF. The CDR3 DNA reads TGTGCCAGCAGTACGCATATCCAAGAGACCCAGTACTTC.